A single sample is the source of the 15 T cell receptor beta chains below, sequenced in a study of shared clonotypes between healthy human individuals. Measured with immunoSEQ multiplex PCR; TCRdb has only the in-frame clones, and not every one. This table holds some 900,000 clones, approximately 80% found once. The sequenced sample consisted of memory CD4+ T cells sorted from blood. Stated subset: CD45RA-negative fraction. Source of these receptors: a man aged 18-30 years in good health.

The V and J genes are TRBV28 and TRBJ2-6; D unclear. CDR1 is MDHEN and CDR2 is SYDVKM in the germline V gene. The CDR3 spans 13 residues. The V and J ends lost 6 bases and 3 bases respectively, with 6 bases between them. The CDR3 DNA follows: TGTGCCAGCAGCCTTCGTGGGGCCAACGTCCTGACTTTC. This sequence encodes CASSLRGANVLTF.

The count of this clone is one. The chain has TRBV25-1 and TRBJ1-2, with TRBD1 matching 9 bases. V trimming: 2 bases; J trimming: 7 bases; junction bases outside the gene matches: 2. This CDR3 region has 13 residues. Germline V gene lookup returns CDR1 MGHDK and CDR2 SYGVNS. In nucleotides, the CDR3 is TGTGCCAGCAGTGAAGGGACAGGGTTTGGCTACACCTTC. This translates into CASSEGTGFGYTF.

CDR3 nucleotides: TGTGCCAGCAGCCAAGATTCCCAAAGGGGGGGAGCCAAAAACATTCAGTACTTC. Protein: CASSQDSQRGGAKNIQYF. This chain links TRBV4-2 with TRBJ2-4, with TRBD2 as a possible D gene (7 bases). Trimming shortened V by 0 bases and J by 0 bases, and 15 bases separated the two germline ends. Looked up from germline, CDR1 is LGHNA and CDR2 is YNFKEQ. The CDR3 is made up of 18 amino acids.

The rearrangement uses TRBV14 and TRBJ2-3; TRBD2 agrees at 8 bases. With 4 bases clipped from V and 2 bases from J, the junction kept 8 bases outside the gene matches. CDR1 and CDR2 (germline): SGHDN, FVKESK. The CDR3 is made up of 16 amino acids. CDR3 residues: CASSPAGGFLTDTQYF. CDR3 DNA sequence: TGTGCCAGCAGCCCCGCGGGGGGCTTCCTCACAGATACGCAGTATTTT.

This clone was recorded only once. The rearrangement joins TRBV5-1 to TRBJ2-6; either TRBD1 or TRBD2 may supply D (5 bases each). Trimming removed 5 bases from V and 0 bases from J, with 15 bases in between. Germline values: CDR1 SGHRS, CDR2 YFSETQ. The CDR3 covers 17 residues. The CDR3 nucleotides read TGCGCCAGCAGAACCGGGACGGTGAACTCTGGGGCCAACGTCCTGACTTTC. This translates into CASRTGTVNSGANVLTF.

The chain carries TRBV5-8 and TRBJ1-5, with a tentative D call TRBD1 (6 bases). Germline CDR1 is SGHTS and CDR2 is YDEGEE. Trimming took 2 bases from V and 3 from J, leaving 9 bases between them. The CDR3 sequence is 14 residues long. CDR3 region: CASSLRGNNQPQHF. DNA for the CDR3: TGTGCCAGCAGCTTAAGGGGGAACAATCAGCCCCAGCATTTT.

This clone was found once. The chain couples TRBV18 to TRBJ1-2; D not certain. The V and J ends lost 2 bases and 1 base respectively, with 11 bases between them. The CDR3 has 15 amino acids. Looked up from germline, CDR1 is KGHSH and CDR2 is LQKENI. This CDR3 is CASSPGRGINYGYTF. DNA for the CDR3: TGTGCCAGCTCACCAGGGAGAGGGATTAACTATGGCTACACCTTC.

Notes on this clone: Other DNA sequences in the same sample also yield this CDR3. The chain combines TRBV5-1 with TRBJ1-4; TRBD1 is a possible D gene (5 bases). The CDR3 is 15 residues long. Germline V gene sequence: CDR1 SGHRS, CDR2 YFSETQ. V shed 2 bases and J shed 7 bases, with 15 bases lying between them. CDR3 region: CASSLDTGTGEKLFF. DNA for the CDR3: TGCGCCAGCAGCTTAGATACCGGGACGGGTGAAAAACTGTTTTTT.

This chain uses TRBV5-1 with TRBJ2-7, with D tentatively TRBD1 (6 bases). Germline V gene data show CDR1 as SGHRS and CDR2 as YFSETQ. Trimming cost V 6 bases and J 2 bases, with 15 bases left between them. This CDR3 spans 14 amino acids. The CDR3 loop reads CASTKQGFTYEQYF. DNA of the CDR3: TGCGCCAGCACCAAACAGGGATTTACCTACGAGCAGTACTTC. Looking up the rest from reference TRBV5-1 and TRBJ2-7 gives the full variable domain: KAGVTQTPRYLIKTRGQQVTLSCSPISGHRSVSWYQQTPGQGLQFLFEYFSETQRNKGNFPGRFSGRQFSNSRSEMNVSTLELGDSALYLCASTKQGFTYEQYFGPGTRLTVT.

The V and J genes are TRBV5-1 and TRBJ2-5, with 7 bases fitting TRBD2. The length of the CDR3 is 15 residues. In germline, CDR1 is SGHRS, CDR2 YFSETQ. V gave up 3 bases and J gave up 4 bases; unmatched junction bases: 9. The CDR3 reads CASSSGDYMGETQYF. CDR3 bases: TGCGCCAGCAGCTCGGGGGACTACATGGGAGAGACCCAGTACTTC.

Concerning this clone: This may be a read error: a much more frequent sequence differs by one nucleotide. CDR3 amino acids: CASSFLQGGEQYF. In nucleotides, the CDR3 is TGTGCCAGCAGCTTTCTACAGGGTGGCGAGCAGTACTTC. The V gene is TRBV7-2, the J gene TRBJ2-7; D might be TRBD1 (6 bases). V was trimmed by 3 bases and J by 6 bases, leaving 12 bases between them. Per the germline V gene, CDR1 is SGHTA and CDR2 is FQGNSA. The CDR3 spans 13 residues.

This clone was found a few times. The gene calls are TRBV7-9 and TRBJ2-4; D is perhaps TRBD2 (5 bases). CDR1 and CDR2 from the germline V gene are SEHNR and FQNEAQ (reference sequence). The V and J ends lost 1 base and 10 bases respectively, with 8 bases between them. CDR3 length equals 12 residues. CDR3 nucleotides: TGTGCCAGCAGCTTAGATCCGGGAATTCAGTACTTC. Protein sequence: CASSLDPGIQYF.

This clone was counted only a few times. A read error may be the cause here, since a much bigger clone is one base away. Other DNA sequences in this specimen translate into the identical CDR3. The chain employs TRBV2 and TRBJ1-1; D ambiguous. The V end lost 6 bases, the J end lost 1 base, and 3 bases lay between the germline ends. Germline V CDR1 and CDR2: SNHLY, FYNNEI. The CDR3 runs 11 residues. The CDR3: CASSENTEAFF. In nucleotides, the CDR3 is TGTGCCAGCAGCGAGAACACTGAAGCTTTCTTT. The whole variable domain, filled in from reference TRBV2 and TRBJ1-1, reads EPEVTQTPSHQVTQMGQEVILRCVPISNHLYFYWYRQILGQKVEFLVSFYNNEISEKSEIFDDQFSVERPDGSNFTLKIRSTKLEDSAMYFCASSENTEAFFGQGTRLTVV.

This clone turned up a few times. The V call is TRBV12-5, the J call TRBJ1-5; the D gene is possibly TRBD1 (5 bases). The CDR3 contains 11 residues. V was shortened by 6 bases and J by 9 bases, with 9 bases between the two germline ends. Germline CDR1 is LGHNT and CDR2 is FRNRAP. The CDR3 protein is CASGRDGPQHF. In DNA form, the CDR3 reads TGTGCTAGTGGCCGGGACGGGCCCCAGCATTTT.

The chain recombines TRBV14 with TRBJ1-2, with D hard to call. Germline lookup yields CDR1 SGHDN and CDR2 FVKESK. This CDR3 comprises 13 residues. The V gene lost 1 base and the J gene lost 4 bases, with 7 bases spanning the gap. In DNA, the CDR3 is TGTGCCAGCAGCCAAGCCGGATCCTATGGCTACACCTTC. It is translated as CASSQAGSYGYTF.